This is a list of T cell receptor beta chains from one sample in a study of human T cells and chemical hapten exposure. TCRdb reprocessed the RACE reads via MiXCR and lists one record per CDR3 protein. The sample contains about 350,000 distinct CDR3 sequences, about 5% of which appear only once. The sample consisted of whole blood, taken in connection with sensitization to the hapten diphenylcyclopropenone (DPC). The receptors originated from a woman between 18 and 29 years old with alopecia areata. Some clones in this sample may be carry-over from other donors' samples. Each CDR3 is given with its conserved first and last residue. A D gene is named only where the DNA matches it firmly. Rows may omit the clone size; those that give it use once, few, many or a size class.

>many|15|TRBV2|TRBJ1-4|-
CASSDKGAGPEKLFF
TGTGCCAGCAGTGATAAAGGGGCAGGGCCAGAAAAACTGTTTTTT
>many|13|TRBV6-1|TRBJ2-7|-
CASSPGVSYEQYF
TGTGCCAGCAGTCCCGGGGTGTCCTACGAGCAGTACTTC
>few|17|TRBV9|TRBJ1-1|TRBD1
CASSVGQGWERGTEAFF
TGTGCCAGCAGCGTAGGACAGGGTTGGGAAAGAGGCACTGAAGCTTTCTTT
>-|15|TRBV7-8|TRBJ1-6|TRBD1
CASSRRQGGSSPLHF
TGTGCCAGCAGCCGAAGACAGGGGGGAAGTTCACCCCTCCACTTT
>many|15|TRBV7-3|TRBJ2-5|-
CASSQYGGGFETQYF
TGTGCCAGCAGCCAGTACGGGGGAGGATTTGAGACCCAGTACTTC
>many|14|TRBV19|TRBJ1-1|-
CASSISLMNTEAFF
TGTGCCAGTAGTATCTCTCTTATGAACACTGAAGCTTTCTTT
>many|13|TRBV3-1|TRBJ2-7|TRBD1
CASSLRQGYEQYF
TGTGCCAGCAGCCTCCGACAGGGGTACGAGCAGTACTTC
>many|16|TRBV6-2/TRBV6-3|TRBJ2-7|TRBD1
CASSIYPGQGSYEQYF
TGTGCCAGCAGTATCTATCCGGGACAGGGCTCCTACGAGCAGTACTTC
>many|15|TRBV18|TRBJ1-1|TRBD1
CASSPPGQATTEAFF
TGTGCCAGCTCACCACCGGGACAGGCGACCACTGAAGCTTTCTTT
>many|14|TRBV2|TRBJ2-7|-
CASSGGSLSYEQYF
TGTGCCAGCAGTGGAGGCAGCCTCTCCTACGAGCAGTACTTC
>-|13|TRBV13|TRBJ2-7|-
CASSLEGDLKIHF
TGTGCCAGCAGCTTGGAAGGGGATTTAAAAATCCACTTC
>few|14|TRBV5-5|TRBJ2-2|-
CASSPGVNTGELFF
TGTGCCAGCAGCCCCGGGGTGAACACCGGGGAGCTGTTTTTT
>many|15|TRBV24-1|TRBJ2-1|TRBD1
CATSRTGVSYNEQFF
TGTGCCACTTCCCGGACAGGGGTATCCTACAATGAGCAGTTCTTC
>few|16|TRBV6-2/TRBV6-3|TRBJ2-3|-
CASSYSRGFGTDTQYF
TGTGCCAGCAGTTACTCGAGAGGATTCGGCACAGATACGCAGTATTTT
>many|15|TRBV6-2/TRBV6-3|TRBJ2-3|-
CASSSGQTDVDTQYF
TGTGCCAGCAGTTCCGGGCAGACCGATGTGGACACGCAGTATTTT
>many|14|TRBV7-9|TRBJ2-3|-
CASSDGPNTDTQYF
TGTGCCAGCAGCGACGGGCCAAACACAGATACGCAGTATTTT
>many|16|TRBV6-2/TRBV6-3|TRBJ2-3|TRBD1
CASSYAPGTVTDTQYF
TGTGCCAGCAGTTACGCTCCCGGGACAGTCACAGATACGCAGTATTTT
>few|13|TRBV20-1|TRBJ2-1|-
CSAIVQGNNEQFF
TGCAGTGCTATAGTCCAGGGGAACAATGAGCAGTTCTTC
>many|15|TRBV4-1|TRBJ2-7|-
CASSPWQGPDYEQYF
TGCGCCAGCAGTCCCTGGCAGGGCCCCGACTACGAGCAGTACTTC
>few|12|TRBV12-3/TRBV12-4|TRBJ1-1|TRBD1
CASRTGVWEAFF
TGTGCCAGCAGAACAGGGGTTTGGGAAGCTTTCTTT
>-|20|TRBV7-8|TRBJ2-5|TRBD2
CASSLRLAGVYRLLQETQYF
TGTGCCAGCAGCTTAAGACTAGCGGGGGTCTACCGCCTACTACAAGAGACCCAGTACTTC
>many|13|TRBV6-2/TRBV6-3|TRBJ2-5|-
CASSPSPGETQYF
TGTGCCAGCAGTCCTTCCCCTGGAGAGACCCAGTACTTC
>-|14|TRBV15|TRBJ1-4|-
CATKPWTTNEKLFF
TGTGCCACTAAACCGTGGACAACTAATGAAAAACTGTTTTTT
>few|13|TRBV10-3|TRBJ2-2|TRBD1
CATSTGETGELFF
TGTGCCACCTCGACAGGGGAAACCGGGGAGCTGTTTTTT
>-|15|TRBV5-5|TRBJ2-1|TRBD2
CASSAGTSEWYEQFF
TGTGCCAGCAGCGCCGGGACTAGCGAGTGGTATGAGCAGTTCTTC
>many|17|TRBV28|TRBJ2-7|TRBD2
CASTPGLAGGRFTMQYF
TGTGCCAGCACCCCGGGACTAGCGGGGGGGCGTTTCACCATGCAGTACTTC
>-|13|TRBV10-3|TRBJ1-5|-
CAISEGASQPQHF
TGTGCCATCAGTGAGGGGGCGTCTCAGCCCCAGCATTTT
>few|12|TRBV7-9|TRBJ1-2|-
CASSLQKDGYTF
TGTGCCAGCAGCTTGCAGAAGGATGGCTACACCTTC
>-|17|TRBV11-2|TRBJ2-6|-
CASSDSSRNWGANVLTF
TGTGCCAGCAGCGATTCGTCCAGGAACTGGGGGGCCAACGTCCTGACTTTC
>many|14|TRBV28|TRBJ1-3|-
CASSFTISGNTIYF
TGTGCCAGCAGTTTCACGATCTCTGGAAACACCATATATTTT
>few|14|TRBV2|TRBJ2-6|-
CASSDGPGANVLTF
TGTGCCAGCAGTGACGGACCCGGGGCCAACGTCCTGACTTTC
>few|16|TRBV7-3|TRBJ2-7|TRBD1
CASSLNPGTGGYEQYF
TGTGCCAGCAGCTTGAATCCCGGGACAGGGGGCTACGAGCAGTACTTC
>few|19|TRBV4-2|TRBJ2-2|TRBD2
CASSHGLAGGLMNTGELFF
TGTGCCAGCAGCCACGGACTAGCGGGGGGCCTTATGAACACCGGGGAGCTGTTTTTT
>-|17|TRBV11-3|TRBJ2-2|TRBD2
CASSKTSLAGGSGELFF
TGTGCCAGCAGCAAGACTTCCCTAGCGGGGGGGTCCGGGGAGCTGTTTTTT
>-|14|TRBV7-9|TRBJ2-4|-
CASSLMTRPPIQYF
TGTGCCAGCAGCTTAATGACCCGACCACCCATTCAGTACTTC
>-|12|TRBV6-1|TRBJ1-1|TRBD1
CASRRTGGDAFF
TGTGCCAGCAGGCGGACAGGGGGCGACGCTTTCTTT
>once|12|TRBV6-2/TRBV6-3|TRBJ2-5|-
CASTHRQETQYF
TGTGCCAGCACGCACAGACAAGAGACCCAGTACTTC
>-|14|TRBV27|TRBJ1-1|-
CASSLSGRTTGAFF
TGTGCCAGCAGTTTATCGGGCCGGACTACCGGAGCTTTCTTT
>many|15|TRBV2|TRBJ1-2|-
CASSPSGNSDHGYTF
TGTGCCAGCAGTCCGTCAGGGAATAGTGATCATGGCTACACCTTC
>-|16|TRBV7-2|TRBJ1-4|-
CASSLKIALPGEKLFF
TGTGCCAGCAGCTTAAAGATCGCGCTCCCTGGGGAAAAACTGTTTTTT
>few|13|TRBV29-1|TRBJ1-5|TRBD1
CSAGTGNNQPQHF
TGCAGCGCCGGGACAGGGAACAATCAGCCCCAGCATTTT
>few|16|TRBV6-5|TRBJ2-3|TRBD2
CASRPLAGVTGDTQYF
TGTGCCAGCAGACCCCTAGCGGGGGTTACCGGAGATACGCAGTATTTT
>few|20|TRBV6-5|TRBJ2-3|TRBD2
CASSYPRGSSGGAFTDTQYF
TGTGCCAGCAGTTACCCCCGGGGAAGTAGCGGGGGGGCCTTTACAGATACGCAGTATTTT
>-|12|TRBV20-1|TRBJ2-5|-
CSAQSAHETQYF
TGCAGTGCCCAATCGGCTCACGAGACCCAGTACTTC
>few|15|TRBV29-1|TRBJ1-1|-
CSVVREGGSNTEAFF
TGCAGCGTTGTTCGCGAGGGGGGATCGAACACTGAAGCTTTCTTT
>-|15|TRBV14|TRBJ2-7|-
CASSQTSDNSYEQYF
TGTGCCAGCAGCCAAACATCGGATAATTCCTACGAGCAGTACTTC
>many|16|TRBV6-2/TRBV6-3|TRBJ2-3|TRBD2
CASTLPASGETDTQYF
TGTGCCAGCACCCTACCGGCAAGCGGGGAAACAGATACGCAGTATTTT
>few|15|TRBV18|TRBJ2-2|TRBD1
CASSPEGADTGELFF
TGTGCCAGCTCACCAGAGGGGGCAGACACCGGGGAGCTGTTTTTT
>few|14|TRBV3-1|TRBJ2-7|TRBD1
CASSPGQGRDEQYF
TGTGCCAGCAGCCCGGGACAGGGAAGGGATGAGCAGTACTTC
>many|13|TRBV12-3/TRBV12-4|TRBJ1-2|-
CASSLITVYGYTF
TGTGCCAGCAGTTTAATCACAGTCTATGGCTACACCTTC
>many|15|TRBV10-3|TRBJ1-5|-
CAISERQGDNQPQHF
TGTGCCATCAGTGAGAGGCAGGGAGACAATCAGCCCCAGCATTTT
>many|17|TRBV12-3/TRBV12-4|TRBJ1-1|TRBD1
CASGKSGQGLLNTEAFF
TGTGCCAGCGGTAAATCGGGACAGGGCCTTTTGAACACTGAAGCTTTCTTT
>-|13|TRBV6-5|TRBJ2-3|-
CATASVQPDTQYF
TGTGCCACCGCCTCGGTTCAACCAGATACGCAGTATTTT
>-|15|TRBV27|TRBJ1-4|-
CASSHFTGTNEKLFF
TGTGCCAGCAGTCACTTTACAGGGACTAATGAAAAACTGTTTTTT
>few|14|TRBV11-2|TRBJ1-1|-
CASSSPFMNTEAFF
TGTGCCAGCAGCTCTCCGTTCATGAACACTGAAGCTTTCTTT
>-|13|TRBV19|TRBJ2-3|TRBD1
CASSPLTGESLYF
TGTGCCAGTAGTCCTTTGACAGGGGAATCTCTGTATTTT
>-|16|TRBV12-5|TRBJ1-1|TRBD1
CASGLVLGRGPTEAFF
TGTGCTAGTGGTTTGGTACTCGGCAGGGGGCCGACTGAAGCTTTCTTT
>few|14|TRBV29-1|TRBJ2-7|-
CSVGVMRGIYEQYF
TGCAGCGTTGGGGTGATGCGGGGAATCTACGAGCAGTACTTC
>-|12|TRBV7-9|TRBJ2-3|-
CASSLPPDTQYF
TGTGCCAGCAGCCTCCCCCCAGATACGCAGTATTTT